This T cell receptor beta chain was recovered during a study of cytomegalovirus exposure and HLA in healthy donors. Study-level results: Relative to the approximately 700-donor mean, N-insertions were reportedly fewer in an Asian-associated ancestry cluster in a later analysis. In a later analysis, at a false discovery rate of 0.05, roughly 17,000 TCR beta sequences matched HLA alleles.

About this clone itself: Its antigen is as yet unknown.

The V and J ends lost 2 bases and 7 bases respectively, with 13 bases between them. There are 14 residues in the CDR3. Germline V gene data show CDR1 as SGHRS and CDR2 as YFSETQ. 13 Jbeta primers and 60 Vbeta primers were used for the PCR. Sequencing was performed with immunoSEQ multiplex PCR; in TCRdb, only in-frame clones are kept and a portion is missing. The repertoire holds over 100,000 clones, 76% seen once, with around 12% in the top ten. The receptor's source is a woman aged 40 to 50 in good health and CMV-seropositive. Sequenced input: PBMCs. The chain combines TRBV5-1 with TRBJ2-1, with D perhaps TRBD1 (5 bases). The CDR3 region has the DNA TGCGCCAGCAGCTTTAGAGGCCAGGGAAATGAGCAGTTCTTC. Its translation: CASSFRGQGNEQFF. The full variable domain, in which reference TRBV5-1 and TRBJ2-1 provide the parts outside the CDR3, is KAGVTQTPRYLIKTRGQQVTLSCSPISGHRSVSWYQQTPGQGLQFLFEYFSETQRNKGNFPGRFSGRQFSNSRSEMNVSTLELGDSALYLCASSFRGQGNEQFFGPGTRLTVL.